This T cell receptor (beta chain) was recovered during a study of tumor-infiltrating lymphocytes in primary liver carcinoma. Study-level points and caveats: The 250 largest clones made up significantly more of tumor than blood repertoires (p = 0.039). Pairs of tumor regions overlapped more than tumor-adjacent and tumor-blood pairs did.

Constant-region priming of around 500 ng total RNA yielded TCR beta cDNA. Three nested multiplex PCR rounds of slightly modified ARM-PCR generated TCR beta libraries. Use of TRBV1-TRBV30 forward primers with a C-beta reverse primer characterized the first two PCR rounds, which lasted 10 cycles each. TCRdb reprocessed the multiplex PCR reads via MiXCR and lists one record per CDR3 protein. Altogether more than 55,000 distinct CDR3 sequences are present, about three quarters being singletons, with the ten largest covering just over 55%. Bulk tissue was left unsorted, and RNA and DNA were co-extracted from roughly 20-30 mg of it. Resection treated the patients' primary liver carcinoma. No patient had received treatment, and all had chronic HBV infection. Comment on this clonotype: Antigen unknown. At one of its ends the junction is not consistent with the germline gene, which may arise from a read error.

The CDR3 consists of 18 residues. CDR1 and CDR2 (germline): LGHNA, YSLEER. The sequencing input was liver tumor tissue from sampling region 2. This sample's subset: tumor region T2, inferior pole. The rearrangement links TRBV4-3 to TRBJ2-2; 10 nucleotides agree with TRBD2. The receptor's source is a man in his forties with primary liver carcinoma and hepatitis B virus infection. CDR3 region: CASIQVPAGGPRAGELFF. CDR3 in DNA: TGCGCCAGCATCCAAGTTCCAGCGGGAGGGCCGAGGGCCGGGGAGCTGTTTTTT.